The clone carrying this T cell receptor (beta chain) showed up many times. Sequencing used immunoSEQ multiplex PCR; TCRdb keeps in-frame clones, though not all of them. The table records roughly 500,000 clones, around 80% of them present only once. This sample was taken from a study of shared clonotypes between healthy human individuals. The sample taken for sequencing was PBMCs. This receptor was obtained from a woman between 40 and 55 years old in good health. Some clones in this sample may be carry-over from other donors' samples.

CDR3 region: CASGHPQYF. For the CDR3, the DNA is TGTGCCAGCGGACATCCGCAGTATTTT. The chain joins TRBV19 to TRBJ2-3; tentatively, D is TRBD1 (5 bases). Trimming removed 9 bases at V and 10 bases at J, with 8 bases between. Germline V gene data show CDR1 as LNHDA and CDR2 as SQIVND (reference sequence). This CDR3 region has 9 residues.